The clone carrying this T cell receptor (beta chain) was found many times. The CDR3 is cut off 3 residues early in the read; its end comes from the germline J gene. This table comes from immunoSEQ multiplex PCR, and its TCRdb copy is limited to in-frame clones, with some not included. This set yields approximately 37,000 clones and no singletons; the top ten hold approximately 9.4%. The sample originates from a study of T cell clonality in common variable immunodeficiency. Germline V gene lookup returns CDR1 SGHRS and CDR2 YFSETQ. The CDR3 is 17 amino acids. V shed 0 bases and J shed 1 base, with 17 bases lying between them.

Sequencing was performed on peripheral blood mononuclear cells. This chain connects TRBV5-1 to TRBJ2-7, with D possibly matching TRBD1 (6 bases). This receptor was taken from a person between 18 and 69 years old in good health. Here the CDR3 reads CASSLAMIAGDSYEQYF. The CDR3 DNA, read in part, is TGCGCCAGCAGCTTGGCCATGATTGCAGGGGATTCCTACGAG.